The next 16 T cell receptor beta chains were all read from a single sample in a study of T-cell memory formation after mild COVID-19 (dated by TCRdb to the early 2020s). Libraries were built with 5' RACE. The data were produced on an Illumina NovaSeq 6000. Clones were called with MiXCR by TCRdb after fastp trimmed the public reads at Q25, and only in-frame beta chains were retained. Each CDR3 protein appears once, grouped with its most common genes and DNA. The sample profile shows about 340,000 distinct CDR3 sequences; about a sixth of them were found once. About a fifth of the sample is in the top ten clones. Sequenced material: PBMCs or a T cell subset sorted from them (not recorded which). The receptors were sampled from a man younger than 35 who had mild COVID-19 (a few samples of this study predate the infection). The sample titles of this study are shuffled in the database, so cell type and time point are left out; the donor was told from shared clones.

The gene calls are TRBV9 and TRBJ2-3; D perhaps matches TRBD2 (5 bases). The germline gives CDR1 SGDLS, CDR2 YYNGEE. This CDR3 spans 14 amino acids. V was clipped by 2 bases and J by 6 bases, with 13 bases between them. The CDR3 DNA is TGTGCCAGCAGCGTTGTCCCGGGCGGGGATACGCAGTATTTT. It encodes CASSVVPGGDTQYF.

The chain carries TRBV29-1 and TRBJ1-2; D call uncertain. Per germline, CDR1 SQVTM and CDR2 ANQGSEA. The CDR3 is 8 amino acids. The germline V and J ends were trimmed by 3 bases and 7 bases, with 0 bases remaining between them. This CDR3 is CSVDGYTF. The CDR3 DNA is TGCAGCGTTGATGGCTACACCTTC.

This clonotype came up a few times. The chain couples TRBV7-9 to TRBJ2-7; D call uncertain. V dropped 2 bases and J dropped 5 bases, with 4 bases sitting between them. Germline CDR1 reads SEHNR; CDR2 reads FQNEAQ (reference sequence). This CDR3 region has 11 residues. CDR3 in DNA: TGTGCCAGCAGCTTATGGGACGAGCAGTACTTC. This sequence encodes CASSLWDEQYF.

In this sample, this clonotype turned up a few times. The chain recombines TRBV5-1 with TRBJ1-2, with 7 bases that match TRBD1. Losses at the gene ends were 3 bases for V and 4 bases for J; bases not matched to a gene: 6. The CDR3 has 14 amino acids. The germline V gene has CDR1 SGHRS and CDR2 YFSETQ. The CDR3 loop reads CASSWDSPTYGYTF. CDR3 bases: TGCGCCAGCAGCTGGGACAGCCCGACCTATGGCTACACCTTC. Full variable domain (remainder filled in from reference TRBV5-1 and TRBJ1-2): KAGVTQTPRYLIKTRGQQVTLSCSPISGHRSVSWYQQTPGQGLQFLFEYFSETQRNKGNFPGRFSGRQFSNSRSEMNVSTLELGDSALYLCASSWDSPTYGYTFGSGTRLTVV.

This chain links TRBV6-1 with TRBJ2-1; 9 bases map to TRBD2. The germline V gene has CDR1 MNHNS and CDR2 SASEGT. Trimming removed 8 bases from V and 7 bases from J; junction bases left unmatched: 12. This CDR3 is 15 amino acids long. Here the CDR3 reads CASWTGGSGGNEQFF. The DNA of the CDR3 is TGTGCCAGCTGGACCGGAGGAAGCGGGGGGAATGAGCAGTTCTTC.

The chain carries TRBV20-1 and TRBJ1-4, with no clear D. In germline, CDR1 is DFQATT, CDR2 SNEGSKA (reference sequence). The V end lost 3 bases, the J end lost 5 bases, and 13 bases lay between the germline ends. This CDR3 contains 14 residues. CDR3 DNA: TGCAGTGCTAGTCGGCCAGTGAGAAATGAAAAACTGTTTTTT. Translation: CSASRPVRNEKLFF.

This clonotype has more than one count but fewer than ten. V and J are TRBV2 and TRBJ2-5; weak D call: TRBD1 (6 bases). Trimming removed 5 bases at V and 7 bases at J, with 14 bases between. Germline V CDR1 and CDR2: SNHLY, FYNNEI. The CDR3 length is 13 residues. This CDR3 is CASSQDSSGTQYF. The CDR3, as DNA: TGTGCCAGCAGTCAGGACAGTTCAGGGACCCAGTACTTC.

CDR3 nucleotide sequence: TGTGCCAGCTCACGGGACCCGAACACTGAAGCTTTCTTT. Its protein is CASSRDPNTEAFF. The genes are TRBV18 and TRBJ1-1; a weak D match, TRBD1 (5 bases). V lost 4 bases and J lost 1, with 7 bases in between. The CDR3 consists of 13 residues. Germline V gene data show CDR1 as KGHSH and CDR2 as LQKENI.

The CDR3, as DNA: TGTGCCAGCAGCTTAGAGAGACAGGGGGCCCTCTACGAGCAGTACGTC. This sequence encodes CASSLERQGALYEQYV. V gene TRBV11-3 combines with J gene TRBJ2-7, with 10 bases identical to TRBD1. Trimming took 0 bases from V and 3 from J; bases not matched to a gene: 5. The CDR3 totals 16 residues. The germline CDR1 and CDR2 sequences are SGHNT and YENEEA.

The genes are TRBV12-5 and TRBJ2-5, with TRBD1 matching over 10 bases. The CDR3 is made up of 15 amino acids. V lost 5 bases to trimming and J lost 4 bases; unmatched junction nucleotides: 7. The germline V gene has CDR1 LGHNT and CDR2 FRNRAP. The CDR3 nucleotides read TGTGCTAGTGGTGTACCCGGGACAGGGGCAGAGACCCAGTACTTC. Its translation: CASGVPGTGAETQYF.

In this sample, this clonotype turned up many times. The chain is built from TRBV19 and TRBJ1-1; 7 nucleotides match TRBD1. The J segment lost 6 bases and the V segment lost 5 bases, leaving 9 bases of the junction unmatched. This CDR3 spans 14 amino acids. Germline V lookup: CDR1 LNHDA, CDR2 SQIVND (reference sequence). The CDR3 region has the DNA TGTGCCAGTAGTCCCCCTGGGGACAGTTCTGAAGCTTTCTTT. It yields the protein CASSPPGDSSEAFF.

This chain uses TRBV12-3 or TRBV12-4 with TRBJ1-2, with D possibly being TRBD1 (6 bases). With 5 bases removed from V and 4 bases from J, the gap between germline ends came to 14 bases. This CDR3 is 14 amino acids long. CDR3 sequence reads: CASSPLGAAYGYTF. As DNA, the CDR3 is TGTGCCAGCAGTCCCTTGGGGGCCGCCTATGGCTACACCTTC.

In its sample, this clonotype was seen a few times. The genes are TRBV14 and TRBJ2-5, with D perhaps assigned TRBD1 or TRBD2 (5 bases each). The germline V gene has CDR1 SGHDN and CDR2 FVKESK. V shed 0 bases and J shed 4 bases, with 15 bases lying between them. The CDR3 totals 16 residues. Here the CDR3 reads CASSQDRRGTLETQYF. The DNA of the CDR3 is TGTGCCAGCAGCCAAGATCGCAGAGGGACCTTAGAGACCCAGTACTTC.

The chain joins TRBV20-1 to TRBJ2-5; D may be TRBD1 (6 bases). This CDR3 has 15 residues. The V end was cut by 1 base, the J end by 0 bases, with 12 bases between. The germline gives CDR1 DFQATT, CDR2 SNEGSKA (reference sequence). The chain's CDR3 is CSARGDRSYQETQYF. CDR3 DNA sequence: TGCAGTGCTAGAGGTGACAGGAGCTACCAAGAGACCCAGTACTTC.

The V call is TRBV5-1, the J call TRBJ1-2; 10 bases are shared with TRBD1. The germline V gene encodes CDR1 SGHRS and CDR2 YFSETQ. The V and J ends lost 4 bases and 8 bases, in that order; junction bases with no gene match: 5. This CDR3 is built from 13 residues. The DNA of the CDR3 is TGCGCCAGCAGCCCCTGGACAGGGGGAGGCTACACCTTC. Translating it yields CASSPWTGGGYTF.

This clonotype was detected a few times. The J gene is TRBJ2-3, the V gene TRBV7-9; a weak D match, TRBD1 (6 bases). The CDR3 totals 12 residues. Germline V gives CDR1 SEHNR, CDR2 FQNEAQ (reference sequence). With 1 base removed from V and 14 bases from J, the gap between germline ends came to 13 bases. In nucleotides, the CDR3 is TGTGCCAGCAGCTTAGAACAGGGTGCCGTGTATTTT. Encoded protein: CASSLEQGAVYF.